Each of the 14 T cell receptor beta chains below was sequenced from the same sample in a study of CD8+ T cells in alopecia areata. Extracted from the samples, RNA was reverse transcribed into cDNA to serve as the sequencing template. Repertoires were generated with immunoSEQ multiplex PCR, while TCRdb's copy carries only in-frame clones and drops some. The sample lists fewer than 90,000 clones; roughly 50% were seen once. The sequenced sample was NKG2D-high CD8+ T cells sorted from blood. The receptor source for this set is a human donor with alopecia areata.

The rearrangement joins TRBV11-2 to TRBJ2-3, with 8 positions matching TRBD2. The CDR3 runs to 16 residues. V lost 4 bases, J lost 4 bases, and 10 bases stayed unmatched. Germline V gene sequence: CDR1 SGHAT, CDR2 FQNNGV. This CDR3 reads CASSSAGGPWADTQYF. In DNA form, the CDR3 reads TGTGCCAGCAGCTCCGCGGGGGGACCGTGGGCAGATACGCAGTATTTT.

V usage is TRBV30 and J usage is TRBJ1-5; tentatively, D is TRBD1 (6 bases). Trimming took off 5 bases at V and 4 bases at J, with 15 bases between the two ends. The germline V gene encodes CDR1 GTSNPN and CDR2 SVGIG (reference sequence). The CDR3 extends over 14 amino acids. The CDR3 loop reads CAWAQGSGNQPQHF. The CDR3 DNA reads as TGTGCCTGGGCACAGGGTTCAGGAAATCAGCCCCAGCATTTT.

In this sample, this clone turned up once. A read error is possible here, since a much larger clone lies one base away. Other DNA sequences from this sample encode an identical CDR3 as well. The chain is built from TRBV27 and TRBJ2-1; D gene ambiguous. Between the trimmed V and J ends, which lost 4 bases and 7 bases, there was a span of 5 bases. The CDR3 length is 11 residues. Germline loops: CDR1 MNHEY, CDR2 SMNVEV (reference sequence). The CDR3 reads CASSYYNEQFF. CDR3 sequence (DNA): TGTGCCAGCAGTTACTATAATGAGCAGTTCTTC.

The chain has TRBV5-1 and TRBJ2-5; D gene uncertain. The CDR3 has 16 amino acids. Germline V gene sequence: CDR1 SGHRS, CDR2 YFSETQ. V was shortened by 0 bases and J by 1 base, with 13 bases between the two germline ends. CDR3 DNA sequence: TGCGCCAGCAGCTTGGATGGGGTCGTTGGCCAAGAGACCCAGTACTTC. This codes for CASSLDGVVGQETQYF.

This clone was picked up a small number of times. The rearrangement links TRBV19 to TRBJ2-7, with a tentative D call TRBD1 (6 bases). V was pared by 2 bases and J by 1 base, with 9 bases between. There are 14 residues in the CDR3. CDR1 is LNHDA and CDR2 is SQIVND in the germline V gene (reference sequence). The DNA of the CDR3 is TGTGCCAGTAGTATATCGGACAGTTCCTACGAGCAGTACTTC. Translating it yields CASSISDSSYEQYF.

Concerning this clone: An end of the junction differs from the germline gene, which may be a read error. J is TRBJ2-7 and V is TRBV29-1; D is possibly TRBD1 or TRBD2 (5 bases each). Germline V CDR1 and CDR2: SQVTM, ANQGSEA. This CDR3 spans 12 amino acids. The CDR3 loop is CSVEGDRYEQYF. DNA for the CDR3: TGCAGCGTGGAAGGGGACCGCTACGAGCAGTACTTC.

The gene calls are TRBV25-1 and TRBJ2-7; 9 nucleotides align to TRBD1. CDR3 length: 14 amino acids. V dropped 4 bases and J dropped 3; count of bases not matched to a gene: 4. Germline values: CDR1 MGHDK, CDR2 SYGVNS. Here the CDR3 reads CASSVGQGGYEQYF. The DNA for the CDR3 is TGTGCCAGCAGTGTGGGACAGGGCGGCTACGAGCAGTACTTC.

CDR3 amino acids: CASSAPRGLSNQPQHF. The DNA of the CDR3 is TGTGCCAGCAGCGCCCCCCGGGGGCTGAGCAATCAGCCCCAGCATTTT. The chain employs TRBV28 and TRBJ1-5, with D maybe TRBD1 (6 bases). The CDR3 is 16 amino acids. The V and J ends lost 6 bases and 1 base respectively, with 16 bases between them. Germline loops: CDR1 MDHEN, CDR2 SYDVKM.

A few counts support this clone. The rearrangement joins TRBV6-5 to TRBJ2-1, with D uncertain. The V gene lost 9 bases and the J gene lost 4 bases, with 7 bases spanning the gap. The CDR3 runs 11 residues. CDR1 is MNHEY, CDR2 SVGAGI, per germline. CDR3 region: CASRRYNEQFF. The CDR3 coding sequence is TGTGCCAGTCGACGGTACAATGAGCAGTTCTTC.

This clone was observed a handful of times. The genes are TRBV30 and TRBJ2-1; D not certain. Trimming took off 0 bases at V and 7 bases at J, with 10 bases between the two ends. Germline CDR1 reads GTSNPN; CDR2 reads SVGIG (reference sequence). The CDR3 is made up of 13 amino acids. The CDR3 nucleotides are TGTGCCTGGAGTGTCGCTGAGATGAATGAGCAGTTCTTC. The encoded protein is CAWSVAEMNEQFF. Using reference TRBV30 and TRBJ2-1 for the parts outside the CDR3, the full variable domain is SQTIHQWPATLVQPVGSPLSLECTVEGTSNPNLYWYRQAAGRGLQLLFYSVGIGQISSEVPQNLSASRPQDRQFILSSKKLLLSDSGFYLCAWSVAEMNEQFFGPGTRLTVL.

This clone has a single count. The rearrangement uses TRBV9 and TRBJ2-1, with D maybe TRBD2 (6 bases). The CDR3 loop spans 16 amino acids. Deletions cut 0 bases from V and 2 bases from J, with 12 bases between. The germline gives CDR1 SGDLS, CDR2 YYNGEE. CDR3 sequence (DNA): TGTGCCAGCAGCGTAGACGGCGGGGCGACCTACAATGAGCAGTTCTTC. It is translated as CASSVDGGATYNEQFF.

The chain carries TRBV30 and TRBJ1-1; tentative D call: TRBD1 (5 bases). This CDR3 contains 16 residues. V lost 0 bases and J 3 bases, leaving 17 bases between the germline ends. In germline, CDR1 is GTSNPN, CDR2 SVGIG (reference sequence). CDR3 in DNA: TGTGCCTGGAGTGTACCGGGGCCAGGGTACGACACTGAAGCTTTCTTT. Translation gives CAWSVPGPGYDTEAFF.

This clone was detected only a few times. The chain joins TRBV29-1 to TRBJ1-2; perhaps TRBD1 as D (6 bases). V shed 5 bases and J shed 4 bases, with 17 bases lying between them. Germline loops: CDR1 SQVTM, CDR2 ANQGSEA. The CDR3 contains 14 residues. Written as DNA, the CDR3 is TGCAGCGTTAACGCAGGGAAGGGGGGCTATGGCTACACCTTC. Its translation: CSVNAGKGGYGYTF.

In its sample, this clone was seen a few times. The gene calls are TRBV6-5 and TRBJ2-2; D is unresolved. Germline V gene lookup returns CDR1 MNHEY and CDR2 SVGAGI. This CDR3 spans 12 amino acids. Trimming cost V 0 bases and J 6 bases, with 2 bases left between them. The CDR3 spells CASSYSAGELFF. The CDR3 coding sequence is TGTGCCAGCAGTTACTCGGCCGGGGAGCTGTTTTTT.